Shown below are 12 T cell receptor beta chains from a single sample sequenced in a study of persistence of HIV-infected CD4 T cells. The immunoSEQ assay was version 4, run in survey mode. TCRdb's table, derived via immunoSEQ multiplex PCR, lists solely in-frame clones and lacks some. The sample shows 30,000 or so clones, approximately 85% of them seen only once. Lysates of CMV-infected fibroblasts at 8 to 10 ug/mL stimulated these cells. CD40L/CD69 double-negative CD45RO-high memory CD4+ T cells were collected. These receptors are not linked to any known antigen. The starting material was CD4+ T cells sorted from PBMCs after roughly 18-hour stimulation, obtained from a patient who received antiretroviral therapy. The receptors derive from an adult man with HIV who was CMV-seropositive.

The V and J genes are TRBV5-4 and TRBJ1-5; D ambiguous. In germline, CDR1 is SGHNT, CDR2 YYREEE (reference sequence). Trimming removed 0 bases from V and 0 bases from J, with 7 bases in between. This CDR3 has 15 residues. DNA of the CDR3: TGTGCCAGCAGCTTGGGAGGGCTTAGCAATCAGCCCCAGCATTTT. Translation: CASSLGGLSNQPQHF. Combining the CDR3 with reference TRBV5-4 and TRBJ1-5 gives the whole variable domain ETGVTQSPTHLIKTRGQQVTLRCSSQSGHNTVSWYQQALGQGPQFIFQYYREEENGRGNFPPRFSGLQFPNYSSELNVNALELDDSALYLCASSLGGLSNQPQHFGDGTRLSIL.

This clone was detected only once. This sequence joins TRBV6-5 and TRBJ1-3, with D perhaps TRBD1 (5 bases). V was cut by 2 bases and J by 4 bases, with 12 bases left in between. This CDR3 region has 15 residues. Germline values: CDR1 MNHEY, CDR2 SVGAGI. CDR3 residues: CASSYSGARGNTIYF. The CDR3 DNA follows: TGTGCCAGCAGTTACAGCGGGGCGCGAGGAAACACCATATATTTT.

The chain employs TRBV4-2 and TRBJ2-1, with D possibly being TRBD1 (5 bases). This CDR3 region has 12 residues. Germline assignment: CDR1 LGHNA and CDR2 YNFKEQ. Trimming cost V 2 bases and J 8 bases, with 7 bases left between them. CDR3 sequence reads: CASSQRGDEQFF. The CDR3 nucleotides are TGTGCCAGCAGCCAAAGGGGCGATGAGCAGTTCTTC.

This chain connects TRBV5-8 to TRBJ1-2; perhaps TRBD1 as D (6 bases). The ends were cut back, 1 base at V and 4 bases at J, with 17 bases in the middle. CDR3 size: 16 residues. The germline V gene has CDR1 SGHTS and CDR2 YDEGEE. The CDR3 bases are TGTGCCAGCAGCTTGTTTGGGACACGATCTTCCTATGGCTACACCTTC. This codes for CASSLFGTRSSYGYTF.

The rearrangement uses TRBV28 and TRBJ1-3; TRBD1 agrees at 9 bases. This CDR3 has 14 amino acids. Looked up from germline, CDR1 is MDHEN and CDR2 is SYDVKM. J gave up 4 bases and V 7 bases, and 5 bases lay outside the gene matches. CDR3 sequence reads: CASTTGGAGNTIYF. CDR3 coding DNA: TGTGCCAGCACTACAGGGGGCGCCGGAAACACCATATATTTT.

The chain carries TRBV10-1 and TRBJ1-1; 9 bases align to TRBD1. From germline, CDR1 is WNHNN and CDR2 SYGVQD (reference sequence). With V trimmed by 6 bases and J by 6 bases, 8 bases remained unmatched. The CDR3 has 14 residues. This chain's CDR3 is CASRSDRGLAEAFF. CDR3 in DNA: TGCGCCAGCAGAAGTGACAGGGGGTTAGCTGAAGCTTTCTTT.

The CDR3, as DNA: TGTGCCAGCAGTTTATGGGGGGCGCGAAGACAGCCCCAGCATTTT. It codes for CASSLWGARRQPQHF. This sequence joins TRBV28 and TRBJ1-5; D possibly corresponds to TRBD1 (6 bases). V dropped 0 bases and J dropped 7 bases, with 13 bases sitting between them. CDR1 is MDHEN, CDR2 SYDVKM, per germline. The CDR3 is 15 residues long.

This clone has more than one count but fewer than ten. The CDR3 loop is CASSPTSGGPTGELFF. DNA of the CDR3: TGTGCCAGCAGCCCCACCAGCGGGGGGCCCACCGGGGAGCTGTTTTTT. The V gene is TRBV7-6, the J gene TRBJ2-2; 9 bases map to TRBD2. The V gene's germline CDR1 is SGHVS and CDR2 FNYEAQ. V lost 5 bases, J lost 4 bases, and 8 bases stayed unmatched. The CDR3 is 16 residues long.

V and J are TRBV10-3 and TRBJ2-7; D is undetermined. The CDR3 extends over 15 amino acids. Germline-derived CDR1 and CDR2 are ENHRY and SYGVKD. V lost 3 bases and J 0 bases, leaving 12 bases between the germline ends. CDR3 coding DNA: TGTGCCATCAGTGAAGAGGAATTAAGCTCCTACGAGCAGTACTTC. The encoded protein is CAISEEELSSYEQYF.

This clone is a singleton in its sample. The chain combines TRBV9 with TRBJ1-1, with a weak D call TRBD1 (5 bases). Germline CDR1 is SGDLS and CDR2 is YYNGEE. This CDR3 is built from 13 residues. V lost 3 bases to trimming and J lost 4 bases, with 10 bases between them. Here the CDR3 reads CASSEQGPTEAFF. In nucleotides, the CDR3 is TGTGCCAGCAGCGAGCAGGGTCCCACTGAAGCTTTCTTT. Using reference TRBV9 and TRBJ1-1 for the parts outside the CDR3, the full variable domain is DSGVTQTPKHLITATGQRVTLRCSPRSGDLSVYWYQQSLDQGLQFLIQYYNGEERAKGNILERFSAQQFPDLHSELNLSSLELGDSALYFCASSEQGPTEAFFGQGTRLTVV.

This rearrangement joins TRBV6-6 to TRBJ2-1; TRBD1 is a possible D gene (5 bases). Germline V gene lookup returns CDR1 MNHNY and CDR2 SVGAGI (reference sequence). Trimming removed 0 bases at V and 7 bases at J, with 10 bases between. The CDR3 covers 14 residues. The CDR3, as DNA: TGTGCCAGCAGTTACTCGGGGCCAGAGAATGAGCAGTTCTTC. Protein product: CASSYSGPENEQFF.

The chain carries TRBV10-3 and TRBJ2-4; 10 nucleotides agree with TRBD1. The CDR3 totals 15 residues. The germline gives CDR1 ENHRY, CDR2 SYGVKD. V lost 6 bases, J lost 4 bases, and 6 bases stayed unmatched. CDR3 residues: CAISTGTGVKNIQYF. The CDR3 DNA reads TGTGCCATCAGCACCGGGACAGGGGTTAAAAACATTCAGTACTTC.